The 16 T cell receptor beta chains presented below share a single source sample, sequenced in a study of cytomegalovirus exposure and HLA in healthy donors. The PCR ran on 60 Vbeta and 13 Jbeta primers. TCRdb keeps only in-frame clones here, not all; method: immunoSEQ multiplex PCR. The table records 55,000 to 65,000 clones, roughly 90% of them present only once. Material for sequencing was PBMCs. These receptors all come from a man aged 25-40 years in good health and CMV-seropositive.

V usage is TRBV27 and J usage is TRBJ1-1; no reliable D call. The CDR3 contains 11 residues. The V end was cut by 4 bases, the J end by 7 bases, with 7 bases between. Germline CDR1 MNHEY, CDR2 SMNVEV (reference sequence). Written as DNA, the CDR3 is TGTGCCAGCAGTTCCGGGGATGAAGCTTTCTTT. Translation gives CASSSGDEAFF.

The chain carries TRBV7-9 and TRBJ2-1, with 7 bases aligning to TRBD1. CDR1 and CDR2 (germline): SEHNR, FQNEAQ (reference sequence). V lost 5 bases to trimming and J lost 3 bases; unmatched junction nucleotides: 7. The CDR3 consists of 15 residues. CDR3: CASSLRDRNYNEQFF. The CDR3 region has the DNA TGTGCCAGCAGCCTACGGGACAGAAACTACAATGAGCAGTTCTTC.

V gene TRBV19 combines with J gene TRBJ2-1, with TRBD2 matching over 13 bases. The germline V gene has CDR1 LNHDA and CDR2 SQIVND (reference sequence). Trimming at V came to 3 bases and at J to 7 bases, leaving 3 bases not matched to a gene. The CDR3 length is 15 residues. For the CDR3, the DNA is TGTGCCAGTAGTATCACTAGCGGGAGGGCAAATGAGCAGTTCTTC. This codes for CASSITSGRANEQFF.

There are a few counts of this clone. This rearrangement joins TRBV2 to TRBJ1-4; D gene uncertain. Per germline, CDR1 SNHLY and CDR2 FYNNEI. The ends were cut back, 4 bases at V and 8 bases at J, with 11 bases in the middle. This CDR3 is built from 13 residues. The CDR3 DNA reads TGTGCCAGCAGTGCCCCCGCAGGCGAAAAACTGTTTTTT. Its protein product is CASSAPAGEKLFF.

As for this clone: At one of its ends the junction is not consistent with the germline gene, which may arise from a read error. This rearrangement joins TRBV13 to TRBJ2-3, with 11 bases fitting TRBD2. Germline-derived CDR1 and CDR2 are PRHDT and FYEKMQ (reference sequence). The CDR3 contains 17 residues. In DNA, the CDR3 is TGTGCCAGCAGCCTAGGAAGTAGCGGGAGGGAAACAGATACGCAGTATTTT. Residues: CASSLGSSGRETDTQYF.

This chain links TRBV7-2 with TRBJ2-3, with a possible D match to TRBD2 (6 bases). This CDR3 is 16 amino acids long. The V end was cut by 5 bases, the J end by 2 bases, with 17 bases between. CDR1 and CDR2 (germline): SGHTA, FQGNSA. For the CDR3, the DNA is TGTGCCAGCAGCACGGGACTCATGGGTGACACAGATACGCAGTATTTT. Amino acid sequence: CASSTGLMGDTDTQYF.

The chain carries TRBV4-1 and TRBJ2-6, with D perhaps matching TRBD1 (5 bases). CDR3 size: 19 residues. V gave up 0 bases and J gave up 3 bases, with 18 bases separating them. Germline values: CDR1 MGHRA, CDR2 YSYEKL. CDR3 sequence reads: CASSQDVRRVVSGANVLTF. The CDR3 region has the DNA TGCGCCAGCAGCCAAGATGTGCGCAGGGTTGTTAGTGGGGCCAACGTCCTGACTTTC.

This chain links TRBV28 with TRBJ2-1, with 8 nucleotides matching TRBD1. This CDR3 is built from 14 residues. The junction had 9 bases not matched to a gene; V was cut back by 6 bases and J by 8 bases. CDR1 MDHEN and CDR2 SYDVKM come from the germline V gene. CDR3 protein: CASSPRTGKDEQFF. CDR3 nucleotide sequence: TGTGCCAGCAGCCCCCGGACAGGGAAAGATGAGCAGTTCTTC.

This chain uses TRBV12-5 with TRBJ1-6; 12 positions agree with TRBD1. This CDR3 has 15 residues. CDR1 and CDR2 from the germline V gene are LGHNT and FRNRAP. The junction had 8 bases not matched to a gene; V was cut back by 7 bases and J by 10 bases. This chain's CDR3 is CASATGQGARSPLHF. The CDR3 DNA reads TGTGCTAGTGCAACGGGACAGGGGGCAAGGTCACCCCTCCACTTT.

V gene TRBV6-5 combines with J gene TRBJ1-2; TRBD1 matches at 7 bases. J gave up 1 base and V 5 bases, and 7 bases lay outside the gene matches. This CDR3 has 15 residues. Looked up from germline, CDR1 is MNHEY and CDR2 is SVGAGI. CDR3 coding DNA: TGTGCCAGCAGTCCAGGGACAGCTCATAACTATGGCTACACCTTC. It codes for CASSPGTAHNYGYTF.

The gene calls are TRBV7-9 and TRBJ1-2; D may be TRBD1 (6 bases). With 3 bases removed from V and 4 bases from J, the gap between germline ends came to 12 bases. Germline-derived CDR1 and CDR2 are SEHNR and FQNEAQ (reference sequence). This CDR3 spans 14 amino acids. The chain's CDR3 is CASSFRTAPYGYTF. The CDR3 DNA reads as TGTGCCAGCAGCTTCAGGACAGCTCCCTATGGCTACACCTTC.

The DNA of the CDR3 is TGTGCCAGCAGCCAAAGACAGGGAGGCCATGAGCAGTTCTTC. It encodes CASSQRQGGHEQFF. The V call is TRBV14, the J call TRBJ2-1, with D possibly being TRBD1 (7 bases). Germline values: CDR1 SGHDN, CDR2 FVKESK. Trimming stripped 2 bases from V and 8 bases from J, with 13 bases between. CDR3 length equals 14 residues.

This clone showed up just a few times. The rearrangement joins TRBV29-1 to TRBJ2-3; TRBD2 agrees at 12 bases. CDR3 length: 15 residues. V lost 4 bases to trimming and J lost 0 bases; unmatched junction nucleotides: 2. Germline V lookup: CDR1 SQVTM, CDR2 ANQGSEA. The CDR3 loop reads CSVGLAGASTDTQYF. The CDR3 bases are TGCAGCGTTGGACTAGCGGGAGCTAGCACAGATACGCAGTATTTT.

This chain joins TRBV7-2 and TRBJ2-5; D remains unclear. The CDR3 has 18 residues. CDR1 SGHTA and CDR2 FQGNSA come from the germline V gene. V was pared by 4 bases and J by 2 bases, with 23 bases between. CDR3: CASSSPLLVRSRQETQYF. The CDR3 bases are TGTGCCAGCAGCTCCCCATTATTAGTTCGGAGTAGGCAAGAGACCCAGTACTTC.

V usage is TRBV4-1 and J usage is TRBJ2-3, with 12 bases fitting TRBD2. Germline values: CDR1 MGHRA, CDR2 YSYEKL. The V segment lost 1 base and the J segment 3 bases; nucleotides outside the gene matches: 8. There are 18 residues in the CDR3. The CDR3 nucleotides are TGCGCCAGCAGCCAAGTAGTTCGTCTAGCGGGAGGGACAGATACGCAGTATTTT. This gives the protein CASSQVVRLAGGTDTQYF.

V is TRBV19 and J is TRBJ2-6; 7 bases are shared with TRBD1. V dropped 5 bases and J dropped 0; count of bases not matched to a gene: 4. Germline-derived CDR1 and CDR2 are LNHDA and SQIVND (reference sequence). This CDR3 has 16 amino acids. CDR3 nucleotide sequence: TGTGCCAGTAGTGTGACAGGGACCTCTGGGGCCAACGTCCTGACTTTC. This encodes CASSVTGTSGANVLTF.